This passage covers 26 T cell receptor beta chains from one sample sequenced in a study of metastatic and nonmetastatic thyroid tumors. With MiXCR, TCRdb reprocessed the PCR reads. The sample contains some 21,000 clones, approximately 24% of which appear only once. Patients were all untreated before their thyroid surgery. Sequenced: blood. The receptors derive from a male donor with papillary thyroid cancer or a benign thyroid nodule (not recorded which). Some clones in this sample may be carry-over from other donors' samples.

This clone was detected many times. This CDR3 reads CASSFFSVNEKLFF. CDR3 in DNA: TGTGCCAGCAGCTTTTTCAGCGTTAATGAAAAACTGTTTTTT. The rearrangement joins TRBV7-2 to TRBJ1-4; D call uncertain. With 3 bases removed from V and 4 bases from J, the gap between germline ends came to 9 bases. CDR1 is SGHTA and CDR2 is FQGNSA in the germline V gene. The CDR3 totals 14 residues.

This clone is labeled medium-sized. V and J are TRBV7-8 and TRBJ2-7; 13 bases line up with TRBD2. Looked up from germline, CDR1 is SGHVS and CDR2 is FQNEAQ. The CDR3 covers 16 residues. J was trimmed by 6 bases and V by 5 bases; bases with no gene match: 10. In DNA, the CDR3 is TGTGCCAGCAGCCCCACTAGCGGGAGGGCCCAAAGCGAGCAGTACTTC. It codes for CASSPTSGRAQSEQYF.

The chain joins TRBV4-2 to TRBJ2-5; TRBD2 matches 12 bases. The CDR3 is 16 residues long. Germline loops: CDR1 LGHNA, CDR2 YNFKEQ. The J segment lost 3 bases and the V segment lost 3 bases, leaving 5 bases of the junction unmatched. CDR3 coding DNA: TGTGCCAGCAGCCAGGAAGGACTAGCGGGAAAAGAGACCCAGTACTTC. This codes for CASSQEGLAGKETQYF.

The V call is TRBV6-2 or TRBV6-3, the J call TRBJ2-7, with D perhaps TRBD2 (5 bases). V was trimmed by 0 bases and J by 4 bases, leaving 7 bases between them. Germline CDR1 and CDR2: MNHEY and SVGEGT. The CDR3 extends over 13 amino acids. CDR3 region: CASSYSRGYEQYF. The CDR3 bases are TGTGCCAGCAGTTACTCGAGAGGGTACGAGCAGTACTTC.

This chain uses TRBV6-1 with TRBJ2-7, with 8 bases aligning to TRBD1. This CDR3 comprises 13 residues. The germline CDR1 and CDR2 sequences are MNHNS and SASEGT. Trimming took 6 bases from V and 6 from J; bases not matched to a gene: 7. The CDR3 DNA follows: TGTGCCAGCAGGGACAGGGTTAACGGCGAGCAGTACTTC. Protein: CASRDRVNGEQYF.

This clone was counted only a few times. The CDR3 region is CASSWPGLGSYEQYF. The DNA of the CDR3 is TGTGCCAGCAGTTGGCCGGGACTAGGTAGTTACGAGCAGTACTTC. The chain is built from TRBV28 and TRBJ2-7; 8 bases align to TRBD2. The V gene end was trimmed by 4 bases and the J gene end by 4 bases; junction bases not matched to a gene: 9. CDR3 length: 15 residues. Germline CDR1 is MDHEN and CDR2 is SYDVKM.

The CDR3 bases are TGTGCCAGCAGCCCAAGGACTAGCGGGGGGTCAAACACCGGGGAGCTGTTTTTT. As protein: CASSPRTSGGSNTGELFF. The genes are TRBV4-2 and TRBJ2-2; 14 nucleotides align to TRBD2. V was clipped by 4 bases and J by 2 bases; unmatched bases: 6. Germline CDR1 and CDR2: LGHNA and YNFKEQ. This CDR3 contains 18 residues.

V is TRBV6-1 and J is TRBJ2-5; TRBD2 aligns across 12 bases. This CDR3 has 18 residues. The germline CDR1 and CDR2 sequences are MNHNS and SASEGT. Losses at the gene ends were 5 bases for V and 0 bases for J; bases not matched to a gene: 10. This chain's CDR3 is CASSSTGLAGLYQETQYF. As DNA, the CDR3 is TGTGCCAGCAGTTCCACGGGACTAGCGGGTTTATACCAAGAGACCCAGTACTTC.

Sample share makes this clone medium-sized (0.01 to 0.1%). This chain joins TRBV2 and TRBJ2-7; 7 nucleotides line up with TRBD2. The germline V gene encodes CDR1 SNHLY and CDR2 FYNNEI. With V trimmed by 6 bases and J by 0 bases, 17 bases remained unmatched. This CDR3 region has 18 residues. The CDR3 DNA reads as TGTGCCAGCAGCGCCAACAAGAGAGCGGGGTCGAGCTCCTACGAGCAGTACTTC. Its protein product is CASSANKRAGSSSYEQYF.

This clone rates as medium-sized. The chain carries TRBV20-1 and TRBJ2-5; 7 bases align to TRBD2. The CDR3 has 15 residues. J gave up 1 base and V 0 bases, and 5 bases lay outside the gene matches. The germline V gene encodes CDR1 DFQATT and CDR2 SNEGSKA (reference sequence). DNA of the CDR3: TGCAGTGCTAGAGACGGGACTAACGTCCAAGAGACCCAGTACTTC. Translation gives CSARDGTNVQETQYF.

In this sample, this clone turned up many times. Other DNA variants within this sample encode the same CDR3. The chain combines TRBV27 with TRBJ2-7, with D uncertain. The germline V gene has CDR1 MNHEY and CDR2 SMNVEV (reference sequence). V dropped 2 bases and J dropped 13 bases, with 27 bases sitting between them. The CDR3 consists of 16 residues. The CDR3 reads CASSLSYRIDAKRQYF. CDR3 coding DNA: TGTGCCAGCAGTTTAAGCTATAGGATAGACGCCAAACGGCAATACTTC.

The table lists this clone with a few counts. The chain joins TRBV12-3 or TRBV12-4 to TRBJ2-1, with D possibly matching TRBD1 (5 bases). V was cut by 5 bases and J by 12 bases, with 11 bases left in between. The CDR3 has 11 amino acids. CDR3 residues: CASSPAGWQFF. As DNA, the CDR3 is TGTGCCAGCAGTCCTGCAGGGTGGCAGTTCTTC.

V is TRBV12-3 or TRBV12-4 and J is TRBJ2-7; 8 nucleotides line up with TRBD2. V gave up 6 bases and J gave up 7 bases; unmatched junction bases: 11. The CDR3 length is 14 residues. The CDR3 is CASRPSGGRGEQYF. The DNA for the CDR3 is TGTGCCAGCAGGCCTTCGGGGGGGCGAGGGGAGCAGTACTTC.

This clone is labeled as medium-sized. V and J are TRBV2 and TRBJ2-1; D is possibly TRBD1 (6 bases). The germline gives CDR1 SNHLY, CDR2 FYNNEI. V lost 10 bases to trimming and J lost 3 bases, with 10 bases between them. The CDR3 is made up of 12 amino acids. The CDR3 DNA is TGTGCCACCGGACAGAACTACAATGAGCAGTTCTTC. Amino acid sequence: CATGQNYNEQFF.

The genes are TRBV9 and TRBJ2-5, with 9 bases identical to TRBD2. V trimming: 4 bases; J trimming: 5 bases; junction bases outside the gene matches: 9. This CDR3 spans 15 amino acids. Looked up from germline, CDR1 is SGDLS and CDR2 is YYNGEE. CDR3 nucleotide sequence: TGTGCCAGCAGCCCTAGTGGCGGGAGGGGGGAGACCCAGTACTTC. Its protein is CASSPSGGRGETQYF. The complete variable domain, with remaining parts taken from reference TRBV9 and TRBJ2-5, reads DSGVTQTPKHLITATGQRVTLRCSPRSGDLSVYWYQQSLDQGLQFLIQYYNGEERAKGNILERFSAQQFPDLHSELNLSSLELGDSALYFCASSPSGGRGETQYFGPGTRLLVL.

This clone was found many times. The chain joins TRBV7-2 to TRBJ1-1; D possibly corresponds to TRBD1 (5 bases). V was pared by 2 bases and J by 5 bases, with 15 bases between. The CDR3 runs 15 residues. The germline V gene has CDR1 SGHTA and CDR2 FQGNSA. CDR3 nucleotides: TGTGCCAGCAGCTTATTCTCGGGGGGTGGGACTGAAGCTTTCTTT. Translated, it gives CASSLFSGGGTEAFF.

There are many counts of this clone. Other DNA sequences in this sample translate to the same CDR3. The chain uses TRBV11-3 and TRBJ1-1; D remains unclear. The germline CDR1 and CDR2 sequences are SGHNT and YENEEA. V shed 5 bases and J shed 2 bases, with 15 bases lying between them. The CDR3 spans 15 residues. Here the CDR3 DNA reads TGTGCCAGCAGCCCACTTCTTTACAAAAACACTGAAGCTTTCTTT. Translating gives CASSPLLYKNTEAFF.

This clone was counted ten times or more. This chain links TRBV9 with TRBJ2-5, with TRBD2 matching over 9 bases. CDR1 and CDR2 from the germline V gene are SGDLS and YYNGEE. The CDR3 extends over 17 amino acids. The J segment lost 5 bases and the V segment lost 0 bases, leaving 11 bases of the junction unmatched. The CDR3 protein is CASSVVGAGGPGETQYF. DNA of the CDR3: TGTGCCAGCAGCGTAGTTGGGGCGGGAGGGCCTGGGGAGACCCAGTACTTC. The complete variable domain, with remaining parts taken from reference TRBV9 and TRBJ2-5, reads DSGVTQTPKHLITATGQRVTLRCSPRSGDLSVYWYQQSLDQGLQFLIQYYNGEERAKGNILERFSAQQFPDLHSELNLSSLELGDSALYFCASSVVGAGGPGETQYFGPGTRLLVL.

The CDR3 DNA sequence: TGTGCCAGCAGCCCCGGAGGGACAGCCGTCTACGAGCAGTACTTC. Amino acid sequence: CASSPGGTAVYEQYF. The chain combines TRBV5-6 with TRBJ2-7; tentatively, D is TRBD1 (7 bases). This CDR3 region has 15 residues. The V and J ends lost 4 bases and 3 bases respectively, with 17 bases between them. The germline gives CDR1 SGHDT, CDR2 YYEEEE.

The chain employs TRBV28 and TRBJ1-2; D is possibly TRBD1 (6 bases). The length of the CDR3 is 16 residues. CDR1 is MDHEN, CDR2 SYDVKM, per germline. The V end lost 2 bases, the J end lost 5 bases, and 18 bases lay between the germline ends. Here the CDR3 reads CASSLIAAGQGYGYTF. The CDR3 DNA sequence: TGTGCCAGCAGTTTAATCGCCGCGGGACAAGGATATGGCTACACCTTC.

CDR3 DNA sequence: TGTGCCAGCAGTCAAACTGGGATTAACACTGAAGCTTTCTTT. It codes for CASSQTGINTEAFF. This chain connects TRBV28 to TRBJ1-1; the D is unclear. CDR1 MDHEN and CDR2 SYDVKM come from the germline V gene. CDR3 size: 14 residues. V dropped 5 bases and J dropped 2 bases, with 12 bases sitting between them.

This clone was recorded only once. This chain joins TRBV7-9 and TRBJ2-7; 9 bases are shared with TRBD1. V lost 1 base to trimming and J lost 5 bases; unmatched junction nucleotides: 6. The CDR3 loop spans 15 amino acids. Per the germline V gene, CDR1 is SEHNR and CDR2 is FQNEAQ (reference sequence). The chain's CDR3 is CASSLVGTGYDEQYF. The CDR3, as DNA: TGTGCCAGCAGCTTAGTGGGGACAGGGTACGACGAGCAGTACTTC.

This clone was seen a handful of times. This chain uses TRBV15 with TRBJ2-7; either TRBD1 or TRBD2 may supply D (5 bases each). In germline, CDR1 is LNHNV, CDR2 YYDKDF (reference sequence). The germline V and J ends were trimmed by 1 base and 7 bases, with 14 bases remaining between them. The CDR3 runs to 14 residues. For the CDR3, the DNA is TGTGCCACCAGCAGAGCCCCGGGGCCAGATGAGCAGTACTTC. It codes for CATSRAPGPDEQYF.

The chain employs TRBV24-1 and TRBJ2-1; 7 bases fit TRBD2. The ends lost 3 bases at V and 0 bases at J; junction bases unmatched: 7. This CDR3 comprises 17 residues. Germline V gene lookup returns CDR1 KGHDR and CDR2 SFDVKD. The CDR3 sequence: CATSDIRGGSSYNEQFF. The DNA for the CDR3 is TGTGCCACCAGTGATATTAGGGGCGGGAGCTCCTACAATGAGCAGTTCTTC.

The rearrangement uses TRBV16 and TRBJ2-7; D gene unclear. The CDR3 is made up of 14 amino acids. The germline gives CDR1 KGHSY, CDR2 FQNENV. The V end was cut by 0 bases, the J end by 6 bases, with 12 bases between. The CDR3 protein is CASSQSRLTAEQYF. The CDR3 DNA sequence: TGTGCCAGCAGCCAATCACGCCTTACGGCCGAGCAGTACTTC.

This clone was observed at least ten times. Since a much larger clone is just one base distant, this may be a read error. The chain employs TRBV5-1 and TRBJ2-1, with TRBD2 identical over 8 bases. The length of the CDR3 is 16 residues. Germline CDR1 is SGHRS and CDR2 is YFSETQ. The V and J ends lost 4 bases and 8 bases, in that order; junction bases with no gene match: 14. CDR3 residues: CASSPGRAGANYEQFF. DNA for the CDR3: TGCGCCAGCAGCCCGGGACGAGCGGGAGCGAACTATGAGCAGTTCTTC.